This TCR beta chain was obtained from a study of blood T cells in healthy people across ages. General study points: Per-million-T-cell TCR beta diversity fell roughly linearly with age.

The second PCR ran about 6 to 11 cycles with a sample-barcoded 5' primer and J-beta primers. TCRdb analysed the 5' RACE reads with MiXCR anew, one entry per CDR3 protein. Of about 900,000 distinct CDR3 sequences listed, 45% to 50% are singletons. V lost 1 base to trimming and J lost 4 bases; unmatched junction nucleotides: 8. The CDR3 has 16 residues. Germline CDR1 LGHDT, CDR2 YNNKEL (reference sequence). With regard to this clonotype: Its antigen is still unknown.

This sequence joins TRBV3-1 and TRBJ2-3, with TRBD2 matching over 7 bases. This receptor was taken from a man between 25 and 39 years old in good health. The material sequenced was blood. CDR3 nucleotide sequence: TGTGCCAGCAGCCAAGTCGGAGCTGCGGGGGCAGATACGCAGTATTTT. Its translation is CASSQVGAAGADTQYF.